This TCR beta chain was sequenced in a study of blood T cell repertoires in COVID-19. At the level of the study: Samples taken during acute and convalescent COVID-19 were collected in the United States, Italy and Spain. T cells, B-cell-depleted T cells, or PBMCs supplied cDNA or gDNA.

The CDR3 spans 17 residues. CDR1 and CDR2 (germline): LNHDA, SQIVND (reference sequence). V was trimmed by 4 bases and J by 4 bases, leaving 20 bases between them. As originally analysed: Reference gene primer amplification gave estimated nucleated cell counts. Method: immunoSEQ multiplex PCR; TCRdb's copy keeps in-frame clones and lacks some. That table furnishes V, J and clone size, whereas the DNA furnished D and trimming. The sample has some 140,000 clones; roughly 83% are singletons. The receptor comes from a woman older than 75 with acute or convalescent COVID-19. Sequenced: peripheral blood. This rearrangement joins TRBV19 to TRBJ1-5; D is possibly TRBD1 (5 bases). CDR3 residues: CASSTRSTATFNQPQHF. The CDR3 DNA sequence: TGTGCCAGTAGTACCCGATCGACAGCCACATTTAATCAGCCCCAGCATTTT.